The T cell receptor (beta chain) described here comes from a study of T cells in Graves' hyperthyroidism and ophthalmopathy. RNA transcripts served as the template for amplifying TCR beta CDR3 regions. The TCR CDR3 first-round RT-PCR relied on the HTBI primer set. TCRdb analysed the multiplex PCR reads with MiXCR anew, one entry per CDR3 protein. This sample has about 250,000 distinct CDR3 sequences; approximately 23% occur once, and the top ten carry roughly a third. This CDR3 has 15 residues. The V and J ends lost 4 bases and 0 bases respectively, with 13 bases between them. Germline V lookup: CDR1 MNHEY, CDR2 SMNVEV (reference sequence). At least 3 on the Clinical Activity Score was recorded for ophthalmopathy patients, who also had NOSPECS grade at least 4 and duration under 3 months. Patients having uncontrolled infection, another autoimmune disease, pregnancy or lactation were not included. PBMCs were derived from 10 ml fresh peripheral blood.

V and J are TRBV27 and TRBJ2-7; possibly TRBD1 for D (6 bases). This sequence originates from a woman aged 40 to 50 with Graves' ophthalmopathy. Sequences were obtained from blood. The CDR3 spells CASSYLQGISYEQYF. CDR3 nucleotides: TGTGCCAGCAGTTATCTACAGGGAATCTCCTACGAGCAGTACTTC.